This T cell receptor beta chain was profiled in a study of T-cell reconstitution after alpha-beta-depleted transplantation in children. The TCRbeta library incorporated unique molecular identifiers. TCRdb redid the calling of the PCR reads with MiXCR, one entry per CDR3 protein. The sample consists of some 180,000 distinct CDR3 sequences, approximately 6.9% of them appearing once. This CDR3 is built from 14 residues. V was trimmed by 6 bases and J by 4 bases, leaving 12 bases between them. Germline assignment: CDR1 SGHAT and CDR2 FQNNGV. This clonotype appeared many times. This chain connects TRBV11-2 to TRBJ2-2, with D possibly matching TRBD1 (6 bases). The starting material was PBMCs, obtained before TCRalphabeta/CD19-depleted stem cell transplant. The TCR comes from a boy between 2 and 10 years old with acute lymphoblastic leukemia, due to receive a stem cell transplant. The CDR3 region is CASRTGHLTGELFF. For the CDR3, the DNA is TGTGCCAGCAGAACGGGACACCTCACCGGGGAGCTGTTTTTT. Full variable domain (missing parts from reference TRBV11-2 and TRBJ2-2): EAGVAQSPRYKIIEKRQSVAFWCNPISGHATLYWYQQILGQGPKLLIQFQNNGVVDDSQLPKDRFSAERLKGVDSTLKIQPAKLEDSAVYLCASRTGHLTGELFFGEGSRLTVL.